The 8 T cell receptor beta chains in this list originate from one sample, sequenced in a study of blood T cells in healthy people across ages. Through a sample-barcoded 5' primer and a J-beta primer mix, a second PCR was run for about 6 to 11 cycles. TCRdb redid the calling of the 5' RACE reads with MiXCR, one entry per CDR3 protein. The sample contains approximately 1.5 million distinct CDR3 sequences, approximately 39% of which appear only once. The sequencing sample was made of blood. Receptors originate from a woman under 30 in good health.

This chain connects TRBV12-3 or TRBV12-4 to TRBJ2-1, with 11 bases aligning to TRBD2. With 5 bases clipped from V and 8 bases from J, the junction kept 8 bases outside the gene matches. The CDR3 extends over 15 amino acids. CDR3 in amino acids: CASSPLAGGLDEQFF. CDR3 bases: TGTGCCAGCAGTCCATTAGCGGGGGGGCTCGATGAGCAGTTCTTC.

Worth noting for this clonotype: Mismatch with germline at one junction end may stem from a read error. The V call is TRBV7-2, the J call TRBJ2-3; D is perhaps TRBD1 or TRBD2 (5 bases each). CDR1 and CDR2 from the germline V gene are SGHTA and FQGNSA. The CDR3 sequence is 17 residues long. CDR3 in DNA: TGTGCCGGCAGCTTAGAGGGGTTCGGGGCTAGCACAGATACGCAGTATTTT. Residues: CAGSLEGFGASTDTQYF.

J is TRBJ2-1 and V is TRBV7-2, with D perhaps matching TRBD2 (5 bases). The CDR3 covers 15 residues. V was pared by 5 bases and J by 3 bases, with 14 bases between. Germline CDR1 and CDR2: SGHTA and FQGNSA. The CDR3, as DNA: TGTGCCAGCAGCCCTAGAGACGGGATCTACAATGAGCAGTTCTTC. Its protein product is CASSPRDGIYNEQFF.

The CDR3 coding sequence is TGCGCCAGCAGCCAAGGGACAGGGGTTCGGAACACTGAAGCTTTCTTT. This translates into CASSQGTGVRNTEAFF. The chain combines TRBV4-3 with TRBJ1-1; TRBD1 aligns across 9 bases. The CDR3 sequence is 16 residues long. CDR1 and CDR2 from the germline V gene are LGHNA and YSLEER. The V segment lost 1 base and the J segment 1 base; nucleotides outside the gene matches: 4.

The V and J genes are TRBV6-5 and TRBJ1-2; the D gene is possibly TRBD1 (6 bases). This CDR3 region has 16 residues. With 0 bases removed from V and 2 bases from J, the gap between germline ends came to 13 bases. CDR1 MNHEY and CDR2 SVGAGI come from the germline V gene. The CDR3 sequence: CASSYSKGDPNYGYTF. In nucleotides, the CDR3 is TGTGCCAGCAGTTACTCGAAGGGGGACCCAAACTATGGCTACACCTTC.

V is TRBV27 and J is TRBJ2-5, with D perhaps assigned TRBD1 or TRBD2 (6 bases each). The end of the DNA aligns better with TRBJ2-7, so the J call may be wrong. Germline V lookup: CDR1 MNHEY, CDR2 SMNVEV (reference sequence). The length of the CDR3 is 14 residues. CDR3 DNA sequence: TGTGCCAGCAGTGTAACGGGGGCCTCTGTCGAGCAGTACTTC. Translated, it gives CASSVTGASVEQYF.

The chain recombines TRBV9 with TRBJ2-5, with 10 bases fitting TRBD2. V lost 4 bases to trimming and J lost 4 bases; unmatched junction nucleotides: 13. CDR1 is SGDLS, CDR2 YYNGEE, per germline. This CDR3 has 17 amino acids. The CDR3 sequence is CASSPSKAGGPLETQYF. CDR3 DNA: TGTGCCAGCAGCCCCAGTAAAGCGGGAGGGCCATTAGAGACCCAGTACTTC.

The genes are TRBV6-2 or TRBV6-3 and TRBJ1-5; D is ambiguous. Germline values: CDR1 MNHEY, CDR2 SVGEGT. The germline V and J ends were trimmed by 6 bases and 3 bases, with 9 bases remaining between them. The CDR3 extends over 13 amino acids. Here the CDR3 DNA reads TGTGCCAGCAGCCACAGAAACAATCAGCCCCAGCATTTT. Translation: CASSHRNNQPQHF.